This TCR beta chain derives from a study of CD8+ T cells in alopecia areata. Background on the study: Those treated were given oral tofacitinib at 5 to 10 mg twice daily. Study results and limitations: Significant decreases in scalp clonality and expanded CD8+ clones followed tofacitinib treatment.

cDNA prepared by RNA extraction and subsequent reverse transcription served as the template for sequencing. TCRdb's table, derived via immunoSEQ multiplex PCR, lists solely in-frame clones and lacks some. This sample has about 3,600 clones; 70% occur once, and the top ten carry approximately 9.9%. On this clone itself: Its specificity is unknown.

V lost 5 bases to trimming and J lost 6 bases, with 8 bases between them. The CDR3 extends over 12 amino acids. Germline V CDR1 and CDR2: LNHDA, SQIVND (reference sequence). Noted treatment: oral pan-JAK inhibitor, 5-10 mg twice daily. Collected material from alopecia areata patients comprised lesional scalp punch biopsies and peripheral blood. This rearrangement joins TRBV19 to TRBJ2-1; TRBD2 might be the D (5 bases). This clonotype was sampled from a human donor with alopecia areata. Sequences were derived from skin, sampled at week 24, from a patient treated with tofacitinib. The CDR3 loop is CASSVGINEQFF. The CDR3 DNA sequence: TGTGCCAGTAGTGTCGGGATCAATGAGCAGTTCTTC.